The 27 T cell receptor beta chains listed next were all sequenced from one sample in a study of cytomegalovirus exposure and HLA in healthy donors. The table came from immunoSEQ multiplex PCR; TCRdb's copy has only in-frame clones and leaves some out. The data show 200,000 to 250,000 clones, about 90% seen once. The sequenced sample was PBMCs. The receptor source for this set is a man younger than 35 in good health and CMV-seropositive.

The chain employs TRBV5-1 and TRBJ2-7; D gene ambiguous. Trimming took 4 bases from V and 5 from J, leaving 16 bases between them. CDR3 length equals 14 residues. Looked up from germline, CDR1 is SGHRS and CDR2 is YFSETQ. The CDR3 protein is CASSHTSARHEQYF. The DNA of the CDR3 is TGCGCCAGCAGCCACACATCGGCCCGACACGAGCAGTACTTC.

The rearrangement links TRBV18 to TRBJ2-1, with D possibly TRBD1 on 5 matching bases. This CDR3 has 14 amino acids. V was shortened by 3 bases and J by 6 bases, with 12 bases between the two germline ends. In germline, CDR1 is KGHSH, CDR2 LQKENI. The CDR3 nucleotides read TGTGCCAGCTCACCGAACACAGGTTTCAATGAGCAGTTCTTC. Encoded protein: CASSPNTGFNEQFF. The full variable domain, rest sourced from reference TRBV18 and TRBJ2-1, is NAGVMQNPRHLVRRRGQEARLRCSPMKGHSHVYWYRQLPEEGLKFMVYLQKENIIDESGMPKERFSAEFPKEGPSILRIQQVVRGDSAAYFCASSPNTGFNEQFFGPGTRLTVL.

V usage is TRBV7-6 and J usage is TRBJ2-1; D might be TRBD2 (6 bases). Trimming cost V 5 bases and J 2 bases, with 22 bases left between them. The CDR3 sequence is 18 residues long. Germline CDR1 SGHVS, CDR2 FNYEAQ. This CDR3 is CASSTPSTGTVAYNEQFF. The CDR3 DNA is TGTGCCAGCAGCACGCCAAGTACCGGGACTGTGGCCTACAATGAGCAGTTCTTC.

Only a few counts were recorded for this clone. The chain couples TRBV18 to TRBJ1-1, with 10 bases aligning to TRBD1. CDR1 is KGHSH, CDR2 LQKENI, per germline. This CDR3 spans 17 amino acids. The V segment lost 3 bases and the J segment 0 bases; nucleotides outside the gene matches: 7. The CDR3 loop reads CASSPGQGVGMNTEAFF. As DNA, the CDR3 is TGTGCCAGCTCACCCGGACAGGGGGTTGGAATGAACACTGAAGCTTTCTTT.

This clone came up once. The rearrangement joins TRBV5-1 to TRBJ1-2, with D maybe TRBD1 (5 bases). CDR3 size: 14 residues. Germline loops: CDR1 SGHRS, CDR2 YFSETQ. Trimming shortened V by 3 bases and J by 5 bases, and 14 bases separated the two germline ends. CDR3 loop: CASSSGTGGYGYTF. CDR3 DNA sequence: TGCGCCAGCAGCTCCGGTACCGGGGGGTATGGCTACACCTTC.

This chain joins TRBV28 and TRBJ2-7; D is ambiguous. With 5 bases removed from V and 8 bases from J, the gap between germline ends came to 7 bases. The CDR3 runs 10 residues. Per germline, CDR1 MDHEN and CDR2 SYDVKM. The CDR3 DNA is TGTGCCAGCAGTCTAAATAAGCAGTACTTC. Translating gives CASSLNKQYF.

The rearrangement uses TRBV19 and TRBJ2-7; D call uncertain. Germline CDR1 reads LNHDA; CDR2 reads SQIVND (reference sequence). V gave up 5 bases and J gave up 0 bases, with 14 bases separating them. This CDR3 region has 15 residues. For the CDR3, the DNA is TGTGCCAGTAGTCCACGGACGGGTAGCTCCTACGAGCAGTACTTC. This sequence encodes CASSPRTGSSYEQYF.

V gene TRBV18 combines with J gene TRBJ2-1, with D perhaps matching TRBD1 (6 bases). The CDR3 length is 14 residues. V was clipped by 5 bases and J by 8 bases, with 16 bases between them. The germline gives CDR1 KGHSH, CDR2 LQKENI. The chain's CDR3 is CASSASHRVDEQFF. The CDR3 DNA follows: TGTGCCAGCTCAGCCTCCCACAGGGTTGATGAGCAGTTCTTC.

Only a few counts were recorded for this clone. The V and J genes are TRBV4-1 and TRBJ2-1, with 12 bases aligning to TRBD2. This CDR3 contains 18 residues. Germline CDR1 and CDR2: MGHRA and YSYEKL. The V gene end was trimmed by 1 base and the J gene end by 4 bases; junction bases not matched to a gene: 8. CDR3 in amino acids: CASSQGLAGGPVYNEQFF. The CDR3 DNA sequence: TGCGCCAGCAGCCAAGGTCTAGCGGGAGGGCCAGTTTACAATGAGCAGTTCTTC.

V and J are TRBV5-6 and TRBJ2-7; possibly TRBD1 for D (6 bases). Germline V CDR1 and CDR2: SGHDT, YYEEEE. The CDR3 totals 15 residues. V lost 3 bases to trimming and J lost 6 bases, with 19 bases between them. CDR3 sequence (DNA): TGTGCCAGCAGCTACGGTCTGGGACAATCCGGCGAGCAGTACTTC. Its protein product is CASSYGLGQSGEQYF.

The chain links TRBV7-9 to TRBJ1-2; 11 bases are a match to TRBD1. Looked up from germline, CDR1 is SEHNR and CDR2 is FQNEAQ (reference sequence). This CDR3 comprises 15 residues. J gave up 5 bases and V 2 bases, and 4 bases lay outside the gene matches. CDR3 nucleotides: TGTGCCAGCAGCTTACGGACAGGGGGCGGGTATGGCTACACCTTC. Residues: CASSLRTGGGYGYTF. Full variable domain (rest looked up from reference TRBV7-9 and TRBJ1-2): DTGVSQNPRHKITKRGQNVTFRCDPISEHNRLYWYRQTLGQGPEFLTYFQNEAQLEKSRLLSDRFSAERPKGSFSTLEIQRTEQGDSAMYLCASSLRTGGGYGYTFGSGTRLTVV.

V is TRBV7-9 and J is TRBJ2-7; 7 bases fit TRBD1. Germline trimming cut 1 base from V and 6 bases from J; bases unmatched to any gene: 3. The CDR3 extends over 13 amino acids. Germline assignment: CDR1 SEHNR and CDR2 FQNEAQ (reference sequence). In nucleotides, the CDR3 is TGTGCCAGCAGCTTAGAGGGACAGCTCGAGCAGTACTTC. The encoded protein is CASSLEGQLEQYF. The whole variable domain, remainder taken from reference TRBV7-9 and TRBJ2-7, is DTGVSQNPRHKITKRGQNVTFRCDPISEHNRLYWYRQTLGQGPEFLTYFQNEAQLEKSRLLSDRFSAERPKGSFSTLEIQRTEQGDSAMYLCASSLEGQLEQYFGPGTRLTVT.

This sequence joins TRBV19 and TRBJ1-1; D unresolved. The CDR3 extends over 12 amino acids. Trimming cost V 7 bases and J 7 bases, with 13 bases left between them. Germline CDR1 and CDR2: LNHDA and SQIVND (reference sequence). The DNA of the CDR3 is TGTGCCAGTACCCATATGGACGTTGAAGCTTTCTTT. Amino acids: CASTHMDVEAFF.

CDR3 in DNA: TGTGCCAGCAGCGTAGTAGGGTCTCGGGATACGCAGTATTTT. Translating it yields CASSVVGSRDTQYF. The V call is TRBV9, the J call TRBJ2-3; D gene unclear. The CDR3 consists of 14 residues. Trimming pared 0 bases from V and 6 bases from J, leaving 11 bases between. Germline V gene lookup returns CDR1 SGDLS and CDR2 YYNGEE.

The table lists this clone with a few counts. J is TRBJ1-5 and V is TRBV7-3; 9 nucleotides match TRBD1. J gave up 7 bases and V 4 bases, and 2 bases lay outside the gene matches. The germline gives CDR1 SGHTA, CDR2 FQGTGA. This CDR3 is 13 amino acids long. CDR3 in DNA: TGTGCCAGCAGCTGGGACAGGGCGCAGCCCCAGCATTTT. This codes for CASSWDRAQPQHF. Variable domain in full (rest from reference TRBV7-3 and TRBJ1-5): GAGVSQTPSNKVTEKGKYVELRCDPISGHTALYWYRQSLGQGPEFLIYFQGTGAADDSGLPNDRFFAVRPEGSVSTLKIQRTERGDSAVYLCASSWDRAQPQHFGDGTRLSIL.

The count of this clone is one. The chain links TRBV28 to TRBJ2-7; 9 nucleotides agree with TRBD1. The V gene end was trimmed by 6 bases and the J gene end by 2 bases; junction bases not matched to a gene: 11. Germline V gene data show CDR1 as MDHEN and CDR2 as SYDVKM. CDR3 length: 16 residues. The CDR3 loop is CASSPGTGQGTYEQYF. The CDR3, as DNA: TGTGCCAGCAGCCCTGGCACGGGACAGGGCACCTACGAGCAGTACTTC.

The chain has TRBV5-1 and TRBJ2-1, with D uncertain. V lost 0 bases, J lost 5 bases, and 12 bases lay in between. The CDR3 covers 15 residues. Per the germline V gene, CDR1 is SGHRS and CDR2 is YFSETQ. CDR3: CASSLGQVPNNEQFF. The CDR3 DNA follows: TGCGCCAGCAGCTTGGGGCAGGTTCCTAACAATGAGCAGTTCTTC.

This clone was found a few times. V and J are TRBV7-9 and TRBJ1-2, with 7 bases aligning to TRBD1. Germline V CDR1 and CDR2: SEHNR, FQNEAQ (reference sequence). Germline trimming cut 1 base from V and 4 bases from J; bases unmatched to any gene: 0. The CDR3 totals 13 residues. The CDR3: CASSLDRGYGYTF. The CDR3 region has the DNA TGTGCCAGCAGCTTAGACAGGGGCTATGGCTACACCTTC.

The rearrangement joins TRBV28 to TRBJ1-4, with a tentative D call TRBD1 (5 bases). Looked up from germline, CDR1 is MDHEN and CDR2 is SYDVKM. There are 15 residues in the CDR3. V was clipped by 4 bases and J by 8 bases, with 17 bases between them. CDR3 sequence (DNA): TGTGCCAGCAGTTACCGGGACGGAAGCGGCGAAAAACTGTTTTTT. As protein: CASSYRDGSGEKLFF.

The chain recombines TRBV7-9 with TRBJ2-1, with 7 bases lining up with TRBD2. The CDR3 length is 14 residues. Germline loops: CDR1 SEHNR, CDR2 FQNEAQ (reference sequence). J gave up 8 bases and V 4 bases, and 8 bases lay outside the gene matches. The CDR3 sequence: CASSWERGRDEQFF. Written as DNA, the CDR3 is TGTGCCAGCAGCTGGGAGCGGGGACGGGATGAGCAGTTCTTC.

This chain links TRBV5-1 with TRBJ2-1; 10 bases align to TRBD1. Germline CDR1 SGHRS, CDR2 YFSETQ. The J segment lost 2 bases and the V segment lost 4 bases, leaving 3 bases of the junction unmatched. CDR3 length equals 15 residues. The CDR3 loop reads CASSPDRGAYNEQFF. In nucleotides, the CDR3 is TGCGCCAGCAGCCCGGACAGGGGGGCCTACAATGAGCAGTTCTTC.

This clone was detected only once. This chain's CDR3 is CASSLEEAVSYNEQFF. CDR3 nucleotides: TGCGCCAGCAGCTTGGAGGAGGCCGTCTCCTACAATGAGCAGTTCTTC. This rearrangement joins TRBV5-1 to TRBJ2-1, with a possible D match to TRBD2 (5 bases). The germline CDR1 and CDR2 sequences are SGHRS and YFSETQ. V lost 0 bases and J lost 0, with 10 bases in between. This CDR3 is built from 16 residues.

Only one count was recorded for this clone. CDR3 in amino acids: CASSLGEGNYGYTF. In nucleotides, the CDR3 is TGTGCCAGCAGCTTGGGGGAGGGCAACTATGGCTACACCTTC. V is TRBV5-4 and J is TRBJ1-2; no clear D. There are 14 residues in the CDR3. Trimming pared 0 bases from V and 2 bases from J, leaving 8 bases between. Per the germline V gene, CDR1 is SGHNT and CDR2 is YYREEE (reference sequence).

Here the CDR3 DNA reads TGTGCCAGCAGCTTCGGATACGCCGAGCAGTACTTC. Amino acid sequence: CASSFGYAEQYF. The chain employs TRBV13 and TRBJ2-7, with D unresolved. The V gene's germline CDR1 is PRHDT and CDR2 FYEKMQ (reference sequence). The CDR3 consists of 12 residues. The V gene lost 3 bases and the J gene lost 6 bases, with 9 bases spanning the gap.

This clone was picked up one time. The chain combines TRBV7-9 with TRBJ2-1, with D perhaps matching TRBD2 (6 bases). CDR1 and CDR2 (germline): SEHNR, FQNEAQ (reference sequence). The CDR3 runs 15 residues. Trimming stripped 7 bases from V and 4 bases from J, with 17 bases between. CDR3 region: CASNWGEIKYNEQFF. In DNA, the CDR3 is TGTGCCAGCAACTGGGGGGAGATTAAGTACAATGAGCAGTTCTTC.

The rearrangement uses TRBV4-3 and TRBJ2-5; weak D call: TRBD2 (6 bases). The germline V gene encodes CDR1 LGHNA and CDR2 YSLEER. This CDR3 region has 16 residues. Trimming cost V 3 bases and J 4 bases, with 18 bases left between them. The CDR3 DNA reads TGCGCCAGCAGCCAGGGCTCCGGGCGGGGTGGAGAGACCCAGTACTTC. Translated: CASSQGSGRGGETQYF.

V gene TRBV27 combines with J gene TRBJ1-1; no clear D. Trimming shortened V by 6 bases and J by 6 bases, and 17 bases separated the two germline ends. The CDR3 extends over 14 amino acids. Germline V CDR1 and CDR2: MNHEY, SMNVEV (reference sequence). The CDR3 DNA is TGTGCCAGCAGCCTTTCGTTCGGGTTGGCTGAAGCTTTCTTT. It encodes CASSLSFGLAEAFF.